This entry describes one T cell receptor beta chain. Its target is unknown. Germline V gene sequence: CDR1 SGHAT, CDR2 FQNNGV. The CDR3 spans 17 residues. The V end lost 0 bases, the J end lost 6 bases, and 20 bases lay between the germline ends. The data are from a study of vaccination effects on CD4 cells after COVID-19. Study-wide results and caveats: The study found that only 1 of 255 vaccine-induced clones from healthy vaccinees cross-reacted with common cold coronaviruses.

Pools of viral peptides were used by the ViraFEST assay to expand antigen-specific CD4+ T cells ahead of sequencing. The culture ran for roughly 10 days before CD4+ T cells were isolated. Vaccinated participants had no history of SARS-CoV-2 infection and tested negative for nucleocapsid antibodies. TCRdb's copy holds only in-frame clones and misses some; the assay was immunoSEQ multiplex PCR. The sample holds over 60,000 clones; approximately 79% are singletons and the top ten take 2.5% to 3%. V usage is TRBV11-2 and J usage is TRBJ1-2, with D unclear. The sample consisted of CD4+ T cells from PBMCs cultured with HCoV-NL63 spike peptides, taken before COVID-19 vaccination. The sequence came from a human donor who received a COVID-19 vaccine. CDR3 protein: CASSLDHTDGPRNGYTF. The CDR3 region has the DNA TGTGCCAGCAGCTTAGATCATACGGATGGCCCTCGAAATGGCTACACCTTC.